This T cell receptor beta chain was recovered during a study of T cells after yellow fever vaccination (dated by TCRdb to about 2019). Describing the broader study: The SMART-Seq v4 Ultra Low Input RNA kit was used to prepare libraries from fractions with low cell numbers. Blood was collected at multiple timepoints before and after primary and secondary immunization, and bulk PBMC replicates and cell subsets were isolated. To follow T-cell clones before and after both primary and booster YFV17D yellow fever vaccination, bulk TCR alpha and beta repertoires underwent longitudinal sequencing. The cohort comprised two healthy male donors, one aged 18 to 30 and one aged 30 to 39 years.

This clonotype was detected ten times or more. The clone's antigen remains unknown. Per-base qualities were not stored, and no clone one base away is much larger. The treatment or condition label on this specimen signifies: live attenuated yellow fever vaccine strain. PBMCs were isolated from peripheral blood using a standard Ficoll-Paque protocol. Dynabeads CD4 and CD8 positive selection kits were used to isolate the CD4 and CD8 T-cell fractions. TriZol was used to extract RNA from bulk PBMCs, from CD4 and CD8 fractions, and from dextramer-positive and dextramer-negative fractions. The sequencer was an Illumina NovaSeq 6000. TCR cDNA was synthesized by 5'RACE template switching, which introduced a universal primer site and unique molecular identifiers. Priming of cDNA synthesis was performed from both the TCR alpha and TCR beta constant segments. Libraries were amplified in two PCR steps, with sample barcodes and sequencing adapters added in the second step. Sequencing of libraries was done on Illumina HiSeq 2500 (2x100 bp) or NovaSeq (2x150 bp). The original pipeline was this. MIGEC handled demultiplexing of reads and collapsing into UMI consensus sequences, while MiXCR performed V(D)J alignment. Clonotypes responding to the vaccine were identified with edgeR on replicate PBMC samples, with the criteria of FDR below 0.01 and a log2 fold change above 5 up to day 15. Bulk clonotypes were assigned CD4 or CD8 identity according to which sequenced CD4 or CD8 repertoire held them at higher abundance. The raw public reads went through TCRdb reprocessing: fastp at Q25, MiXCR clone calling, in-frame beta chains kept. Every CDR3 protein is listed once, alongside the most common genes and DNA of its rows. The V and J calls follow TCRdb's processing rather than the paper's. The sample table records 300,000 to 350,000 distinct CDR3 sequences; around 10% of these occur just once. In total, the top ten clones hold 3% to 3.5% of the sample.

CDR1 and CDR2 were assigned from the germline V gene as LGHNA and YSLEER. Relative to germline, V is missing 4 bases and J is missing 2 bases, with 10 bases of the junction outside any gene match. The CDR3 runs 17 amino acids, cysteine and phenylalanine included. The DNA shown is the 51-base CDR3, in frame from base 1. What the research found in general, with its limitations: Most clones expanded after primary vaccination (approximately 95% of CD4 and around 89% of CD8) were re-detected after the booster, suggesting that broad memory maintenance occurred. A small fraction of clonotypes appeared in both the CD4 and CD8 compartments, likely as a result of convergent recombination. The study included only a couple of donors, which limits how far the findings can be generalized. Computational filtering was required because FACS-sorted repertoires could contain abundant contaminating clonotypes from the bulk population. Compared with the primary T-cell response, the secondary T-cell response was faster but weaker, reaching its peak on day 5 rather than on day 15.

This sequence originates from a man between 18 and 29 years old who received the YFV17D yellow fever vaccine. Material: CD4+ T cells sorted from PBMCs, obtained 45 days after the yellow fever booster vaccination. Recombination connected TRBV4-3 to TRBJ2-3; 9 bases in the junction line up with TRBD1. The bases are TGCGCCAGCAGCCCGGGACAGGGCCAAAGTTACACAGATACGCAGTATTTT. Translated, it gives CASSPGQGQSYTDTQYF.